This T cell receptor beta chain was observed in a study of CXCR3-negative and CXCR3-positive naive CD8 T cells (dated by TCRdb to between 2018 and 2021). Concerning the study at large: Around 140 million TRB reads were obtained in total, roughly 1.5 +/- 0.3 million reads per library. For the TRBV-TRBJ cluster analysis, the naive subsets came from 5 or 6 donors, while the memory cells came from 3 donors. Diversity and physicochemical repertoire analyses covered around 10 donors pooled from two independent experiments. The full study reports these points: TRB CDR3s from CXCR3-positive naive cells showed higher hydrophobicity (lower Kidera factor 4), lower energy, and higher strength and volume indices than CXCR3-negative naive cells. Surface CD5, linked to self-reactivity in mice, was comparable between naive subsets; TCR interaction strength was therefore also inferred from TRB CDR3 physicochemical properties. Both naive subsets had comparably high repertoire diversity, while memory CD8+ T cells had much lower repertoire diversity. Similar TRBV-TRBJ usage was shown by naive CXCR3-negative and CXCR3-positive cells from the same donor, whereas distinct patterns were shown by memory cells. Because CXCR3 expression was partially decreased after cryopreservation, freshly isolated PBMCs were used for most assays.

Each CD8+ T cell subset was flow-sorted in triplicate, and around 320,000 cells per subset were placed directly into RLT lysis buffer. Naive CD8+ T cells were defined stringently as CD45RO-CCR7+CD27+CD95- to exclude memory contaminants. Using standard density gradient centrifugation, peripheral blood mononuclear cells were isolated from buffy coats. Naive CXCR3-negative and CXCR3-positive CD8+ T cells were flow-sorted on a FACSAria III. An RNeasy Mini Kit was used to extract total RNA from the sorted cells. Per the germline V gene, LGHNA is the CDR1 and YSLEER is the CDR2. The CDR3, cysteine through phenylalanine, is 15 amino acids long. The record lacks a DNA sequence. As to this clonotype: It lacks a known antigen.

Data came from a NextSeq 550. The Human TCR Profiling Kit (MiLaboratory) was used to make UMI-labeled 5' RACE TRB cDNA libraries. cDNA synthesis used the entire amount of extracted RNA, and PCR amplification then used the entire amount of cDNA produced. The libraries were made side by side, with each library going through the same number of PCR cycles. From the authors' description of their analysis: About 54,000 +/- 9,700 unique UMI-labeled TRB cDNA molecules per library were extracted with MIGEC and MiXCR, with at least two reads per UMI required. On average, each library contained approximately 40,000 +/- 10,000 functional in-frame TRB CDR3 nucleotide clonotypes without stop codons. After downsampling to 5000 UMI-labeled TRB molecules per sample, diversity metrics such as normalized Shannon-Wiener and Chao1 were calculated in VDJtools. For the central five CDR3 residues, VDJtools calculated physicochemical properties weighted by clonotype size, namely interaction energy, strength, volume and Kidera factor 4. Following reprocessing of the reads by TCRdb, the data hold one row per CDR3 protein sequence and no DNA is available. The V and J calls come from TCRdb's annotation, not from the publication. Per the sample table, the count is approximately 59,000 distinct CDR3 sequences. The ten largest clones represent 0.55% to 0.8% of the sample.

Sequencing was carried out using naive CXCR3+ CD8+ T cells from blood. The cell subset or site label on this specimen signifies: CD45RO-CCR7+CD27+CD95- naive CD8+ T cells expressing CXCR3 (TNR3+). This clonotype was sampled from a human donor in good health. Some clones in this sample may be carry-over from other donors' samples. The sequence links TRBV4-3 to TRBJ1-1. The CDR3 protein is CASSQDRSTYTEAFF.